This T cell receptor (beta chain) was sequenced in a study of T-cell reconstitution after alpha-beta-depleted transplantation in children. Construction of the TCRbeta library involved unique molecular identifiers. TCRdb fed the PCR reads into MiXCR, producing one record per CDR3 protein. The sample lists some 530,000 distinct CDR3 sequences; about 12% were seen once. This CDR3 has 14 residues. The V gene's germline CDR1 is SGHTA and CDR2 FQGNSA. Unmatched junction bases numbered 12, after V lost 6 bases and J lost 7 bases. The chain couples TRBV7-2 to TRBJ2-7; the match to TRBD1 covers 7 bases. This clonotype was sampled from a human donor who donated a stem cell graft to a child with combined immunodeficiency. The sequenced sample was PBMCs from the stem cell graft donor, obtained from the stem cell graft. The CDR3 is CASRSTGARGEQYF. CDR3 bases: TGTGCCAGCAGATCTACAGGGGCCCGGGGAGAGCAGTACTTC.